The 23 T cell receptor beta chains presented below share a single source sample, sequenced in a study of T cells in Graves' hyperthyroidism and ophthalmopathy. Researchers amplified the TCR beta CDR3 regions from RNA transcripts. When the TCR CDR3 underwent first-round RT-PCR, the HTBI primer set was used. TCRdb independently ran MiXCR on the multiplex PCR reads; one entry per CDR3 protein. The profile shows 300,000 to 500,000 distinct CDR3 sequences, roughly an eighth of them singletons. The specimen sequenced was blood. These receptors came from a man between 45 and 60 years old with Graves' ophthalmopathy.

As DNA, the CDR3 is TGTGCCAGCAGCTTGGATCCTGTGTCACTAGAGACCCAGTACTTC. The encoded protein is CASSLDPVSLETQYF. The chain carries TRBV5-4 and TRBJ2-5; D is uncertain. The V end lost 0 bases, the J end lost 4 bases, and 13 bases lay between the germline ends. The CDR3 has 15 residues. Looked up from germline, CDR1 is SGHNT and CDR2 is YYREEE (reference sequence). Together with reference TRBV5-4 and TRBJ2-5, the CDR3 gives the full variable domain: ETGVTQSPTHLIKTRGQQVTLRCSSQSGHNTVSWYQQALGQGPQFIFQYYREEENGRGNFPPRFSGLQFPNYSSELNVNALELDDSALYLCASSLDPVSLETQYFGPGTRLLVL.

For this clonotype: A clone one base away is much larger, so this may be a read error. Since the CDR3 does not end with the conserved phenylalanine or tryptophan, this likely comes from a read error. V is TRBV9 and J is TRBJ1-2; the D gene is possibly TRBD1 (6 bases). The CDR3 runs to 14 residues. V lost 0 bases, J lost 5 bases, and 11 bases lay in between. Germline lookup yields CDR1 SGDLS and CDR2 YYNGEE. The CDR3 region has the DNA TGTGCCAGCAGCGTAGTGTCAGGGGCTTATGGCTACACCCTC. Encoded protein: CASSVVSGAYGYTL.

V usage is TRBV4-1 and J usage is TRBJ2-7; 8 nucleotides align to TRBD1. Germline-derived CDR1 and CDR2 are MGHRA and YSYEKL. CDR3 length equals 17 residues. V was clipped by 1 base and J by 3 bases; unmatched bases: 11. The CDR3: CASSQVVSGQGIYEQYF. In nucleotides, the CDR3 is TGCGCCAGCAGCCAAGTAGTATCCGGACAGGGAATCTACGAGCAGTACTTC.

V is TRBV12-3 or TRBV12-4 and J is TRBJ1-2; 8 nucleotides agree with TRBD1. V trimming: 1 base; J trimming: 5 bases; junction bases outside the gene matches: 6. This CDR3 spans 15 amino acids. CDR3 DNA sequence: TGTGCCAGCAGTTTAGTTGGACAGGGTTTATATGGCTACACCTTC. It encodes CASSLVGQGLYGYTF.

This clonotype was seen many times. The V gene is TRBV7-9, the J gene TRBJ2-1; TRBD1 agrees at 7 bases. The germline V gene has CDR1 SEHNR and CDR2 FQNEAQ (reference sequence). V lost 6 bases to trimming and J lost 7 bases; unmatched junction nucleotides: 12. The CDR3 runs 15 residues. CDR3 nucleotide sequence: TGTGCCAGCAGACTACAGGGGTCAAGGATGAATGAGCAGTTCTTC. Protein: CASRLQGSRMNEQFF.

This clonotype was observed at least ten times. CDR3 DNA: TGTGCCAGCAGCCCAGGGGATTACTACGAGCAGTACTTC. This encodes CASSPGDYYEQYF. The chain couples TRBV28 to TRBJ2-7, with D perhaps matching TRBD1 (6 bases). Germline assignment: CDR1 MDHEN and CDR2 SYDVKM. Trimming took off 6 bases at V and 3 bases at J, with 12 bases between the two ends. The length of the CDR3 is 13 residues.

This clonotype has at least ten counts. V usage is TRBV9 and J usage is TRBJ2-1, with D hard to call. Trimming took off 0 bases at V and 8 bases at J, with 9 bases between the two ends. This CDR3 is built from 13 residues. Germline V CDR1 and CDR2: SGDLS, YYNGEE. CDR3 sequence: CASSVGGRYEQFF. In DNA, the CDR3 is TGTGCCAGCAGCGTAGGAGGACGTTATGAGCAGTTCTTC.

The V call is TRBV5-1, the J call TRBJ1-5, with 11 bases lining up with TRBD1. V gave up 4 bases and J gave up 7 bases; unmatched junction bases: 10. CDR3 length equals 16 residues. Per germline, CDR1 SGHRS and CDR2 YFSETQ. CDR3 loop: CASSTGTGGSGQPQHF. The CDR3 nucleotides are TGCGCCAGCAGCACCGGGACAGGGGGATCCGGACAGCCCCAGCATTTT.

The CDR3 DNA reads as TGTGCCAGCCCAACGGGAGCGGGAGAATACGAGCAGTACTTC. It yields the protein CASPTGAGEYEQYF. V gene TRBV6-1 combines with J gene TRBJ2-7, with 8 bases fitting TRBD2. The CDR3 consists of 14 residues. Trimming removed 8 bases from V and 4 bases from J; junction bases left unmatched: 10. Germline assignment: CDR1 MNHNS and CDR2 SASEGT.

A single count supports this clonotype. J is TRBJ2-1 and V is TRBV29-1; 12 bases map to TRBD2. V was pared by 0 bases and J by 6 bases, with 3 bases of the junction left unmatched. Germline values: CDR1 SQVTM, CDR2 ANQGSEA. The CDR3 is 15 amino acids. CDR3 sequence (DNA): TGCAGCGTTGAAGACGGACTAGCGGGACTCAATGAGCAGTTCTTC. Its protein is CSVEDGLAGLNEQFF.

The table lists this clonotype with a few counts. V is TRBV24-1 and J is TRBJ2-3; TRBD2 is a possible D gene (6 bases). V was shortened by 4 bases and J by 6 bases, with 19 bases between the two germline ends. The CDR3 consists of 16 residues. Germline loops: CDR1 KGHDR, CDR2 SFDVKD. CDR3: CATSEQTSFSRDTQYF. CDR3 in DNA: TGTGCCACCAGTGAGCAAACTAGCTTCTCACGGGATACGCAGTATTTT.

This clonotype was recorded many times. This chain joins TRBV5-1 and TRBJ2-3, with TRBD1 matching 7 bases. After removal of 4 bases from V and 2 bases from J, the junction contained 10 bases not matched to a gene. The CDR3 consists of 16 residues. CDR1 and CDR2 (germline): SGHRS, YFSETQ. CDR3: CASSVQQGTATDTQYF. The CDR3 nucleotides read TGCGCCAGCAGCGTCCAACAGGGGACCGCCACAGATACGCAGTATTTT. The full variable domain, in which reference TRBV5-1 and TRBJ2-3 provide the parts outside the CDR3, is KAGVTQTPRYLIKTRGQQVTLSCSPISGHRSVSWYQQTPGQGLQFLFEYFSETQRNKGNFPGRFSGRQFSNSRSEMNVSTLELGDSALYLCASSVQQGTATDTQYFGPGTRLTVL.

This clonotype was detected ten times or more. This rearrangement joins TRBV6-1 to TRBJ2-7; D is unresolved. Trimming removed 6 bases at V and 2 bases at J, with 20 bases between. The germline gives CDR1 MNHNS, CDR2 SASEGT. This CDR3 has 16 amino acids. This CDR3 is CASRVLLQLGTYEQYF. The CDR3 DNA reads TGTGCCAGCAGAGTACTACTCCAATTGGGTACCTACGAGCAGTACTTC.

CDR3 sequence: CASSSPGKQPQHF. CDR3 in DNA: TGTGCCAGCAGTTCCCCGGGGAAGCAGCCCCAGCATTTT. The rearrangement links TRBV4-2 to TRBJ1-5; D remains ambiguous. The CDR3 loop spans 13 amino acids. CDR1 and CDR2 (germline): LGHNA, YNFKEQ. V was shortened by 6 bases and J by 7 bases, with 13 bases between the two germline ends.

This clonotype was counted ten times or more. The chain links TRBV3-1 to TRBJ2-7; maybe TRBD2 (6 bases). The CDR3 loop spans 16 amino acids. The V end was cut by 1 base, the J end by 4 bases, with 17 bases between. In germline, CDR1 is LGHDT, CDR2 YNNKEL (reference sequence). CDR3 bases: TGTGCCAGCAGCCAAGTACGGGAGAAATATCTATACGAGCAGTACTTC. Its translation: CASSQVREKYLYEQYF.

This clonotype was seen ten or more times. V gene TRBV20-1 combines with J gene TRBJ2-7; no clear D. The V and J ends lost 5 bases and 2 bases respectively, with 7 bases between them. CDR1 DFQATT and CDR2 SNEGSKA come from the germline V gene (reference sequence). This CDR3 contains 11 residues. CDR3 bases: TGCAGTGCTTCTGGGACCTACGAGCAGTACTTC. Protein: CSASGTYEQYF.

This clonotype was seen at least ten times. The chain carries TRBV18 and TRBJ2-7, with D perhaps matching TRBD2 (5 bases). The germline V gene encodes CDR1 KGHSH and CDR2 LQKENI. Trimming cost V 3 bases and J 5 bases, with 17 bases left between them. This CDR3 region has 15 residues. CDR3 amino acids: CASSPYAREGHEQYF. DNA for the CDR3: TGTGCCAGCTCACCCTACGCGAGGGAAGGGCACGAGCAGTACTTC.

There are many counts of this clonotype. V usage is TRBV5-6 and J usage is TRBJ2-1; 8 bases line up with TRBD1. V trimming: 3 bases; J trimming: 6 bases; junction bases outside the gene matches: 8. The length of the CDR3 is 15 residues. CDR1 and CDR2 from the germline V gene are SGHDT and YYEEEE. CDR3 sequence reads: CASSSWTGNVNEQFF. CDR3 sequence (DNA): TGTGCCAGCAGCTCCTGGACAGGGAATGTCAATGAGCAGTTCTTC.

Comments on this clonotype: The junction departs from the called germline gene at one end, perhaps through a read error. The chain employs TRBV28 and TRBJ2-7; the match to TRBD2 covers 7 bases. The CDR3 totals 16 residues. Germline V gene lookup returns CDR1 MDHEN and CDR2 SYDVKM. CDR3 residues: CTSSSSGASGSYEQYF. In DNA form, the CDR3 reads TGTACCAGCAGCTCCTCTGGGGCTAGCGGATCCTACGAGCAGTACTTC.

A word on this clonotype: A much larger clone sits a single nucleotide away, making a read error possible. Since no conserved phenylalanine or tryptophan closes the CDR3, a read error is the likely cause. The CDR3 loop reads CASRGGLSYEQYL. For the CDR3, the DNA is TGTGCCAGTCGGGGGGGCCTCTCCTACGAGCAGTACCTC. V usage is TRBV6-1 and J usage is TRBJ2-7, with 8 bases that match TRBD2. Germline lookup yields CDR1 MNHNS and CDR2 SASEGT. The CDR3 extends over 13 amino acids. Unmatched junction bases numbered 4, after V lost 9 bases and J lost 0 bases.

This clonotype was counted many times. The chain joins TRBV7-8 to TRBJ2-7, with D hard to call. Trimming removed 2 bases at V and 7 bases at J, with 9 bases between. Germline V gives CDR1 SGHVS, CDR2 FQNEAQ. CDR3 size: 12 residues. The CDR3 bases are TGTGCCAGCAGCTTATATGGGCGGGAGCAGTACTTC. Its protein product is CASSLYGREQYF.

The table lists this clonotype with many counts. This sequence joins TRBV28 and TRBJ1-3, with TRBD1 matching 7 bases. The CDR3 covers 16 residues. The germline V gene has CDR1 MDHEN and CDR2 SYDVKM. The J segment lost 2 bases and the V segment lost 4 bases, leaving 8 bases of the junction unmatched. The CDR3 DNA sequence: TGTGCCAGCAGTTCAGGGGGGCAATTCACTGGAAACACCATATATTTT. Translation: CASSSGGQFTGNTIYF. Based on the CDR3 plus reference TRBV28 and TRBJ1-3, the full variable domain is DVKVTQSSRYLVKRTGEKVFLECVQDMDHENMFWYRQDPGLGLRLIYFSYDVKMKEKGDIPEGYSVSREKKERFSLILESASTNQTSMYLCASSSGGQFTGNTIYFGEGSWLTVV.

The CDR3 DNA reads as TGTGCCAGCAGTTCTAGCGGGAGTGAGGACGAGCAGTACTTC. Translation gives CASSSSGSEDEQYF. The chain has TRBV12-3 or TRBV12-4 and TRBJ2-7; TRBD2 aligns across 10 bases. The CDR3 sequence is 14 residues long. Unmatched junction bases numbered 5, after V lost 4 bases and J lost 5 bases.